This T cell receptor beta chain emerged from a study of shared clonotypes between healthy human individuals (dated by TCRdb to about 2020). In terms of the full investigation: The cohort comprised two women and three men aged 18 to 49 years. For each donor, CD4 naive and CD4 memory were each given three plates, CD8 naive was given two plates, and CD8 memory was given one plate. To estimate repertoire size and how much clonotypes are shared between individuals, the study performed deep sequencing of blood TCR repertoires from five healthy adults. To increase sequencing depth and limit assay-specific biases, TCR repertoire library preparation and sequencing were carried out by different laboratories using diverse techniques. Each donor's leukapheresis produced roughly between roughly 0.85 and 10 billion PBMCs.

As regards this clone: What this receptor recognizes is not known. No base quality values were provided; no much bigger clone lies one nucleotide off.

Using the deep immunoSEQ assay, multiplex PCR amplified TCR CDR3 regions from genomic DNA. For each cell subset, the extracted genomic DNA was distributed evenly across all wells of several immunoSEQ 96-well plates, and each plate served as one replicate. For sorted subsets, each replicate PCR was loaded with approximately 200 ng genomic DNA, equivalent to 30,000 or so T cell genomes. The purified libraries were quantified using a Qubit 3.0 fluorometer, sized with a Bioanalyzer 2100, and then quantified again using the KAPA Library Quantification kit. Every immunoSEQ 96-well plate was sequenced on a separate single-read 150-cycle Illumina NextSeq 550 flow cell. The original pipeline was this. Because the immunoSEQ output held only junctional sequences and lacked quality scores, the filtering could not match the filtering applied to full-length reads. Sequences were annotated with PyIR, a Python wrapper for IgBLAST v1.9, using IMGT germline references to assign V/J genes and CDR3. Any read was removed if the V/J assignment was weak (E-value above 1e-6), the CDR3 was missing, or the read contained stop codons, out-of-frame junctions, or ambiguous translated residues. V3J clonotypes were defined by identical inferred V gene, J gene, and CDR3 amino acid sequence. To compute the percentage overlap between repertoires, the number of shared unique clonotypes was divided by the size of the smaller repertoire. Repertoire richness was assessed with RTK rarefaction, the Chao1 estimator, and Recon v2.1 estimates of unobserved clonotypes. Generation probabilities for all TCRbeta clonotypes obtained by the gDNA method from four donors were computed using OLGA. The immuneACCESS repertoire file appears here via TCRdb, limited to in-frame rearrangements. These files lack a portion of the clones; in checked studies, under half of the deficit traces to unresolved V genes, and the cause of the others is not known. V and J calls and clone size follow that table, whereas D and trimming were derived from the DNA. This sample is represented by approximately 2.3 million clones; about 92% of them were singletons. Roughly 0.36% of the sample is taken by the ten largest.

The donors were healthy, HIV-negative adults who had no recently reported acute infections or vaccinations. Every donor was a Caucasian adult living in Nashville, Tennessee, USA. CD4+ T cells were enriched by magnetic negative selection, after which naive cells were positively selected on CD45RA and the negative fraction was taken as the memory subset. After blood collection by leukapheresis, PBMCs were isolated using Ficoll-Histopaque density gradient centrifugation and then cryopreserved in the vapor phase of liquid nitrogen. Analytical flow cytometry was used to check the purity and quantity of each magnetically sorted T cell population. Each sorted fraction had its genomic DNA isolated and then quantified by UV absorbance on a Nanodrop 2000c. The paper's findings and limits, for the study overall: The small number of donors limited the genetic and exposure-history diversity represented. Around 5.4% of naive CD4, roughly 3.6% of naive CD8, approximately 2.2% of memory CD4, and 0.35% to 0.4% of memory CD8 clonotypes were shared across several donors. Naive subsets generally had larger estimated clonotype richness than memory subsets. Based on pairwise subsampling, the degree of clonotype sharing among donors was expected to be affected by sequencing depth. Sampling was restricted to blood, and TCR repertoires in tissues likely differ from the TCR repertoires found in blood. Even with the large sequencing depth, rarefaction of the sorted-subset datasets indicated that sequencing was incomplete. Clonotypes shared by all four sorted-subset donors showed higher generation probabilities than non-shared clonotypes.

The sequenced sample consisted of naive CD4+ T cells from PBMCs. This specimen's cell subset or site label, per the study, means: CD45RA+ positively selected. The TCR originated in a man aged 18 to 30 in good health. Some clones in this sample may be carry-over from other donors' samples.

Here is the DNA: TGTGCCAGCTCACCGGGACAGGGGAGTTCTGAAGCTTTCTTT. Its coded protein is CASSPGQGSSEAFF. This chain joins TRBV18 to TRBJ1-1, with TRBD1 identical over 10 junction bases. The CDR3 starts with the cysteine, ends with the phenylalanine, and has 14 residues. Only the CDR3 portion is preserved as DNA: 42 bases, with reading frame beginning at the first base. Looking up the germline V gene yields CDR1 KGHSH and CDR2 LQKENI. V trim: 3 bases; J trim: 6 bases; unmatched bases: 4.